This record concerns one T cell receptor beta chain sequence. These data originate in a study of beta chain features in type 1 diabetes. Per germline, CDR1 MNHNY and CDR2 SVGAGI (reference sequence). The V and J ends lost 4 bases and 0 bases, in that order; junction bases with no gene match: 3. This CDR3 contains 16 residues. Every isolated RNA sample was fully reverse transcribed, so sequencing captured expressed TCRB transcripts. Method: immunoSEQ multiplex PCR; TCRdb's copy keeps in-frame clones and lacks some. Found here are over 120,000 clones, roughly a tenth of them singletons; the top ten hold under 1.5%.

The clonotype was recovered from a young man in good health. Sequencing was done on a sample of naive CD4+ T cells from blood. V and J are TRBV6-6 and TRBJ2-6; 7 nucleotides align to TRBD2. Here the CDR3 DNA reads TGTGCCAGCAGTTCCGGCGGGGGCTCTGGGGCCAACGTCCTGACTTTC. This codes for CASSSGGGSGANVLTF.